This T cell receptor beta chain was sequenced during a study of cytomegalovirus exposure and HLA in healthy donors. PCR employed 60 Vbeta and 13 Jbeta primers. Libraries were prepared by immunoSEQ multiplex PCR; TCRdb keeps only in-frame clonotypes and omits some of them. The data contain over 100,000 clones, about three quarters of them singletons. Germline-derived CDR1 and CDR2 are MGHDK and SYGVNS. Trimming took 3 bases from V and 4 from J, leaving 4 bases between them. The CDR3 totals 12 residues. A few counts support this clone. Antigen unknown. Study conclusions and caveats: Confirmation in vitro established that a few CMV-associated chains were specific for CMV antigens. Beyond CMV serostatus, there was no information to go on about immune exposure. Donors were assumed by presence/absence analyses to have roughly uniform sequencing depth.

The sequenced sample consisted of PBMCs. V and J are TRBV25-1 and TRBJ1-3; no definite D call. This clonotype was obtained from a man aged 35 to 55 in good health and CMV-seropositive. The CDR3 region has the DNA TGTGCCAGCAGTGAGCAGGGAAACACCATATATTTT. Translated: CASSEQGNTIYF.